A selection of T cell receptor beta chains follows, all from one sample in a study of blood T cell repertoires in COVID-19. Some clones are missing from TCRdb's copy, which holds only in-frame ones; the method was immunoSEQ multiplex PCR. Counted here are about 110,000 clones, about 80% occurring once; the ten biggest clones make up 11% to 15%. The sequenced sample was peripheral blood. The receptors here all came from a woman in her sixties with acute or convalescent COVID-19. The CDR3 runs from the conserved cysteine through the conserved F or W.

TRBV10-1,CASSPSGGYGNTIYF
TRBV7-2,CASSFLAGATYNEQFF
TRBV30,CAWGQQGAGETQYF
TRBV9,CASSAAGTSGRMGTQYF
TRBV18,CASSPRQTHSNQPQHF
TRBV19,CASSPPDRAIYGYTF
TRBV2,CASIGTGGASEKLFF
TRBV11-3,CASSPGGERTVAFF
TRBV5-8,CASSRQDSYSPLHF
TRBV29-1,CSVARGYEQYF
TRBV2,CASSVIESSEQYF
TRBV7-6,CASSLGGGTQYF